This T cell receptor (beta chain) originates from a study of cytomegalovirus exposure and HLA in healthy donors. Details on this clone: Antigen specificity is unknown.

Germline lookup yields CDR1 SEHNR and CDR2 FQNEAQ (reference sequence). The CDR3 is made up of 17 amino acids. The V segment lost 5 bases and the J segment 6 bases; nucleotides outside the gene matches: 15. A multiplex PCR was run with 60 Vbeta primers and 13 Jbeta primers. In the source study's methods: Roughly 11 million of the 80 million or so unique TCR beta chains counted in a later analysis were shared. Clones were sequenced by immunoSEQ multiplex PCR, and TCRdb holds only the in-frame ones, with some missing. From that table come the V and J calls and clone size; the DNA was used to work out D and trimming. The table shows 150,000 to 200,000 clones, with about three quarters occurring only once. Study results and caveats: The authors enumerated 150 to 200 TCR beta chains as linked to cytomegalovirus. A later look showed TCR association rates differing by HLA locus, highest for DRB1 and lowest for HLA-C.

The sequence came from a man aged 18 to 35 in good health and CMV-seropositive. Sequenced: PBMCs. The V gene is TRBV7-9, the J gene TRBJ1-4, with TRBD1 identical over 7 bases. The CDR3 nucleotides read TGTGCCAGCAGCCACCTCCAGGGGGGAAGGTGGGATGAAAAACTGTTTTTT. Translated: CASSHLQGGRWDEKLFF.